The 2 T cell receptor beta chains below come from one sample, sequenced in a study of blood T cell repertoires in COVID-19. Clones were read by immunoSEQ multiplex PCR, and TCRdb kept only the in-frame ones, dropping some. Among about 58,000 clones listed, around 90% were seen once. What was sequenced was peripheral blood. The receptors shown here come from a man in his 60s with active COVID-19.

V is TRBV24-1 and J is TRBJ1-1; no clear D. The CDR3 runs to 14 residues. Trimming pared 10 bases from V and 2 bases from J, leaving 16 bases between. Germline V gene sequence: CDR1 KGHDR, CDR2 SFDVKD. The CDR3 DNA reads TGTGCCACTAGGTCGGGGTCTTATAACACTGAAGCTTTCTTT. Its translation is CATRSGSYNTEAFF.

This chain uses TRBV6-2 or TRBV6-3 with TRBJ2-7; D is ambiguous. Germline loops: CDR1 MNHEY, CDR2 SVGEGT. There are 16 residues in the CDR3. Trimming cost V 2 bases and J 0 bases, with 14 bases left between them. CDR3 protein: CASSYTPSSGSYEQYF. Written as DNA, the CDR3 is TGTGCCAGCAGTTACACCCCCTCTTCGGGCTCCTACGAGCAGTACTTC.